The clone carrying this T cell receptor (beta chain) has more than one count but fewer than ten. This sample is drawn from a study of patients and donors after allogeneic stem cell transplantation. The CDR3 is made up of 14 amino acids. CDR1 SGHRS and CDR2 YFSETQ come from the germline V gene. Trimming took 5 bases from V and 5 from J, leaving 17 bases between them. Using its own MiXCR run on the RT-PCR reads, TCRdb lists one record per CDR3 protein. The sample lists around 160,000 distinct CDR3 sequences, about 32% occurring once. This TCR derives from a human donor who was either an allogeneic HSCT recipient or a stem cell or donor lymphocyte infusion donor (not recorded which). It is not recorded whose cells these are; they may come from a transplant donor. The chain joins TRBV5-1 to TRBJ2-7; D may be TRBD2 (6 bases). Sequencing was performed on blood, either unsorted or a sorted T cell fraction (not recorded which). The CDR3 is CASRSLGGDDEQYF. The CDR3 DNA follows: TGCGCCAGCAGGTCACTGGGAGGAGACGACGAGCAGTACTTC.